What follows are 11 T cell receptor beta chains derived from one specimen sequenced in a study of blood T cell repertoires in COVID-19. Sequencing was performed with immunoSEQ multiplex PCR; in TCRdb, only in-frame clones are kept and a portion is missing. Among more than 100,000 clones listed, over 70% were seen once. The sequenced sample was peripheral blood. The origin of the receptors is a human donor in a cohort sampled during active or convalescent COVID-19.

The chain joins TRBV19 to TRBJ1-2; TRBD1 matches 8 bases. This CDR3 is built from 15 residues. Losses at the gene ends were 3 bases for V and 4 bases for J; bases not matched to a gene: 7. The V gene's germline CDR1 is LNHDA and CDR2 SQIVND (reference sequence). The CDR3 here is CASSMLLGQGYGYTF. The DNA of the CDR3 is TGTGCCAGTAGTATGCTTCTTGGACAGGGCTATGGCTACACCTTC. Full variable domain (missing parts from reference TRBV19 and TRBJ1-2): DGGITQSPKYLFRKEGQNVTLSCEQNLNHDAMYWYRQDPGQGLRLIYYSQIVNDFQKGDIAEGYSVSREKKESFPLTVTSAQKNPTAFYLCASSMLLGQGYGYTFGSGTRLTVV.

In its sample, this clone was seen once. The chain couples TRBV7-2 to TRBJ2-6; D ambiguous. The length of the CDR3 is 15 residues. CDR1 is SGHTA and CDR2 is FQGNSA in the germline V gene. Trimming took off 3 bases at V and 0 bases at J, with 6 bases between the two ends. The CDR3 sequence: CASSFFSSGANVLTF. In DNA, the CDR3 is TGTGCCAGCAGCTTCTTCAGCTCTGGGGCCAACGTCCTGACTTTC.

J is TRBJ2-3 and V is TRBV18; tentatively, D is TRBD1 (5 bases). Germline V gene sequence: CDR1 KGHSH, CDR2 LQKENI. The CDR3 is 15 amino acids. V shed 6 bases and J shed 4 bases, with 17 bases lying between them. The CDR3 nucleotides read TGTGCCAGCTCCCGACGGCAGGGTAGCCCAGATACGCAGTATTTT. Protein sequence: CASSRRQGSPDTQYF.

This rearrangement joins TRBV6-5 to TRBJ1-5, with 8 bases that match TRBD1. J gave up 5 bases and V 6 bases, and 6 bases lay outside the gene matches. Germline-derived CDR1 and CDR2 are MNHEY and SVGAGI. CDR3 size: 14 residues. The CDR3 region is CASSRSTGDQPQHF. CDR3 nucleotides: TGTGCCAGCAGCCGCTCGACAGGGGATCAGCCCCAGCATTTT.

CDR3 coding DNA: TGTGCCAGCAGCCTCCTAGGACAGGGAGTCTATGGCTACACCTTC. The encoded protein is CASSLLGQGVYGYTF. V gene TRBV7-6 combines with J gene TRBJ1-2; TRBD1 agrees at 8 bases. The CDR3 consists of 15 residues. CDR1 SGHVS and CDR2 FNYEAQ come from the germline V gene. The trim removed 5 bases at V and 4 bases at J, leaving 9 bases unmatched.

The CDR3 nucleotides read TGTGCCAGCAGCTTAGGGGCAGGGGGTTCACCCCTCCACTTT. Residues: CASSLGAGGSPLHF. This chain connects TRBV7-8 to TRBJ1-6; 7 nucleotides line up with TRBD1. The germline gives CDR1 SGHVS, CDR2 FQNEAQ. V dropped 1 base and J dropped 9; count of bases not matched to a gene: 3. The CDR3 spans 14 residues.

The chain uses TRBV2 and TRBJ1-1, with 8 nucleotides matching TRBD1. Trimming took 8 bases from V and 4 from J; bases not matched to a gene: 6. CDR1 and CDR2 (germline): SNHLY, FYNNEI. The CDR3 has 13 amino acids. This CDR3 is CASQNTGGTEAFF. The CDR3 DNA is TGTGCCAGCCAAAATACAGGGGGCACTGAAGCTTTCTTT.

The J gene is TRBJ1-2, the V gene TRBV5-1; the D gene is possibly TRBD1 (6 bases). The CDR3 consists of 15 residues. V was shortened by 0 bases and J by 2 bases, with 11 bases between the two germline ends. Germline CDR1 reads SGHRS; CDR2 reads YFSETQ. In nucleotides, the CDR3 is TGCGCCAGCAGCTTGGACCCTACAGGGAACTATGGCTACACCTTC. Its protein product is CASSLDPTGNYGYTF.

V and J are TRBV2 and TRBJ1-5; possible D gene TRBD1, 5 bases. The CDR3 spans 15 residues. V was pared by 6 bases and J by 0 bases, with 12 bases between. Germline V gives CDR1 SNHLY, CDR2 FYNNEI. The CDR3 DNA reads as TGTGCCAGCAGGACCGACAGCTATAGCAATCAGCCCCAGCATTTT. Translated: CASRTDSYSNQPQHF.

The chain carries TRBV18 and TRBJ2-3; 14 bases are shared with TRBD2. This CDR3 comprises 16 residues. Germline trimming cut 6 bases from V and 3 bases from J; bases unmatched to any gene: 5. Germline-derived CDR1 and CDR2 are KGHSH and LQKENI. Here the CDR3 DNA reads TGTGCCAGCTCGACCGGGACTAGCGGGGGAACAGATACGCAGTATTTT. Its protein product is CASSTGTSGGTDTQYF.

CDR3 amino acids: CASSLGQGGRNEAFF. The CDR3 region has the DNA TGTGCCAGCAGCCTTGGACAGGGTGGGAGGAATGAAGCTTTCTTT. The chain carries TRBV11-2 and TRBJ1-1, with 8 bases aligning to TRBD1. The CDR3 is made up of 15 amino acids. Germline lookup yields CDR1 SGHAT and CDR2 FQNNGV. Trimming took 5 bases from V and 7 from J; bases not matched to a gene: 12.